These T cell receptor beta chains were read from a single sample in a study of blood T cell repertoires in COVID-19. The data were produced by immunoSEQ multiplex PCR, yet TCRdb's version contains in-frame clones alone and is incomplete. Counted here are about 440,000 clones, roughly 90% occurring once; the ten biggest clones make up about 4.3%. The sample was peripheral blood. Receptors originate from a woman aged 25 to 39 with acute or convalescent COVID-19. Each CDR3 is given with its conserved first and last residue. A D gene is named only where the DNA matches it firmly. Part of the rows lack a size; the others show once, few, many or a class for expanded clones.

V	D	J	size	CDR3	DNA
TRBV5-1	TRBD2	TRBJ2-1	NA	CASSLTGGSYNEQFF	TGCGCCAGCAGCTTAACGGGGGGATCTTACAATGAGCAGTTCTTC
TRBV15	TRBD2	TRBJ2-3	few	CATSRTSETTDTQYF	TGTGCCACCAGCAGGACTAGCGAAACCACAGATACGCAGTATTTT
TRBV7-2	TRBD1	TRBJ1-1	NA	CASRLGQAKGEAFF	TGTGCCAGCAGATTGGGACAGGCCAAAGGTGAAGCTTTCTTT
TRBV18	NA	TRBJ1-6	NA	CASSGGYNSPLHF	TGTGCCAGCTCGGGGGGATATAATTCACCCCTCCACTTT
TRBV5-5	NA	TRBJ2-1	NA	CASGEGGSYNEQFF	TGTGCCAGCGGGGAGGGGGGCTCCTACAATGAGCAGTTCTTC
TRBV10-1	NA	TRBJ2-5	NA	CASSRGGGRGETQYF	TGCGCCAGCAGTCGTGGCGGGGGCCGGGGAGAGACCCAGTACTTC
TRBV27	NA	TRBJ1-6	NA	CASRGSDSTLHF	TGTGCCAGCAGGGGTAGTGACAGCACCCTCCACTTT
TRBV19	NA	TRBJ2-1	NA	CASSNTGFNEQFF	TGTGCCAGTAGCAATACAGGGTTCAATGAGCAGTTCTTC
TRBV15	NA	TRBJ2-5	once	CATSNPPGRGTQETQYF	TGTGCCACCAGCAACCCACCGGGGCGGGGGACACAAGAGACCCAGTACTTC
TRBV4-1	NA	TRBJ1-3	NA	CASSQERAASGNTIYF	TGCGCCAGCAGCCAAGAGAGGGCAGCCTCTGGAAACACCATATATTTT
TRBV27	TRBD1	TRBJ2-7	NA	CASSPLPRDRVYEQYF	TGTGCCAGCAGTCCCCTCCCCCGGGACAGGGTCTACGAGCAGTACTTC
TRBV7-3	NA	TRBJ1-1	NA	CASSFWEGQYCREEAFF	TGTGCCAGCAGCTTTTGGGAGGGACAATATTGTAGAGAGGAAGCTTTCTTT
TRBV2	NA	TRBJ2-5	NA	CASSRRTRGETQYF	TGTGCCAGCAGTAGACGAACCCGAGGGGAGACCCAGTACTTC
TRBV5-1	TRBD2	TRBJ2-1	NA	CASSPGGLAGWSEQFF	TGCGCCAGCAGCCCGGGGGGACTAGCGGGGTGGAGTGAGCAGTTCTTC
TRBV7-9	NA	TRBJ2-3	NA	CASSLETVTDTQYF	TGTGCCAGCAGCTTAGAGACAGTCACAGATACGCAGTATTTT
TRBV5-4	NA	TRBJ2-5	NA	CASSRTVQETQYF	TGTGCCAGCAGTCGGACAGTACAAGAGACCCAGTACTTC
TRBV2	TRBD1	TRBJ1-5	NA	CASSPGTEDSSPQHF	TGTGCCAGCAGCCCCGGGACAGAGGATTCGTCCCCCCAGCATTTT
TRBV18	TRBD1	TRBJ1-1	NA	CASSQRQGVNTEAFF	TGTGCCAGCTCACAAAGACAGGGGGTGAACACTGAAGCTTTCTTT
TRBV10-3	TRBD2	TRBJ2-7	NA	CAIITSGGAPIINYEQYF	TGTGCCATTATCACTAGCGGGGGGGCCCCGATTATAAACTACGAGCAGTACTTC
TRBV6-5	NA	TRBJ1-1	NA	CASSYSKGEATEAFF	TGTGCCAGCAGTTACTCGAAGGGAGAGGCCACTGAAGCTTTCTTT
TRBV30	TRBD1	TRBJ1-6	NA	CAWIHRDRDRGGSPLHF	TGTGCCTGGATCCATCGAGACCGGGACAGGGGTGGTTCACCCCTCCACTTT
TRBV28	NA	TRBJ2-3	NA	CASSLLYSPDTQYF	TGTGCCAGCAGTTTGCTTTACTCCCCAGATACGCAGTATTTT
TRBV6-6	NA	TRBJ1-1	NA	CASLQRTEAFF	TGTGCCAGCCTCCAGCGCACTGAAGCTTTCTTT
TRBV4-1	TRBD1	TRBJ2-7	NA	CASSQGVGQGIDEQYF	TGCGCCAGCAGCCAAGGAGTAGGACAGGGGATCGACGAGCAGTACTTC
TRBV5-1	NA	TRBJ2-6	NA	CASSFATSGANVLTF	TGCGCCAGCAGCTTCGCCACATCTGGGGCCAACGTCCTGACTTTC
TRBV30	NA	TRBJ2-2	NA	CAWSVGQRPGELFF	TGTGCCTGGAGTGTAGGACAGAGACCCGGGGAGCTGTTTTTT
TRBV7-9	TRBD1	TRBJ1-2	NA	CASSYDVGGTYGYTF	TGTGCCAGCAGCTACGACGTAGGGGGCACTTATGGCTACACCTTC
TRBV11-3	TRBD1	TRBJ1-1	NA	CASSSAQGSSTEAFF	TGTGCCAGCAGCTCGGCACAGGGGTCATCCACTGAAGCTTTCTTT
TRBV5-1	NA	TRBJ2-2	NA	CASSLVGGTGELFF	TGCGCCAGCAGCTTGGTAGGGGGAACCGGGGAGCTGTTTTTT
TRBV6-6	TRBD1	TRBJ1-4	NA	CASRPADRDGEKLFF	TGTGCCAGCAGACCGGCAGACAGGGATGGTGAAAAACTGTTTTTT
TRBV28	NA	TRBJ1-6	NA	CASTLGRVYREGHSPLHF	TGTGCCAGCACCCTCGGAAGGGTTTATAGGGAGGGCCATTCACCCCTCCACTTT
TRBV7-2	NA	TRBJ2-3	NA	CASSLVQTDTQYF	TGTGCCAGCAGCTTAGTGCAGACAGATACGCAGTATTTT
TRBV18	NA	TRBJ1-1	NA	CASSPRRDTEAFF	TGTGCCAGCTCACCACGGCGGGATACTGAAGCTTTCTTT
TRBV6-5	NA	TRBJ2-5	NA	CASSALVQETQYF	TGTGCCAGCAGCGCGTTGGTTCAAGAGACCCAGTACTTC
TRBV7-8	TRBD2	TRBJ2-5	NA	CASSSGLAGQETQYF	TGTGCCAGCAGCTCCGGACTAGCGGGGCAAGAGACCCAGTACTTC
TRBV7-3	NA	TRBJ1-1	NA	CLRGGTEAFF	TGTCTCCGGGGAGGGACTGAAGCTTTCTTT
TRBV2	NA	TRBJ2-4	NA	CASSEPVDRQLLIAKNIQYF	TGTGCCAGCAGTGAACCGGTCGACCGACAGCTTCTAATAGCCAAAAACATTCAGTACTTC
TRBV18	NA	TRBJ1-3	NA	CASSPQKTPTSGNTIYF	TGTGCCAGCTCACCCCAGAAAACACCCACCTCTGGAAACACCATATATTTT
TRBV7-9	NA	TRBJ2-7	many	CASSYSAPEGEQYF	TGTGCCAGCAGCTATTCCGCCCCGGAGGGTGAGCAGTACTTC
TRBV5-5	NA	TRBJ2-7	NA	CASSLAPEGSYEQYF	TGTGCCAGCAGCTTGGCCCCGGAGGGCTCCTACGAGCAGTACTTC
TRBV3-1/TRBV3-2	NA	TRBJ1-2	NA	CASSQVRGGSYGYTF	TGTGCCAGCAGCCAAGTCCGAGGGGGAAGCTATGGCTACACCTTC
TRBV7-8	TRBD1	TRBJ2-7	NA	CASSSKPGTGIYF	TGTGCCAGCAGCTCAAAACCTGGGACAGGGATTTACTTC
TRBV7-9	TRBD1	TRBJ2-3	once	CASSRTGGGTDTQYF	TGTGCCAGCAGCCGGACAGGGGGGGGCACAGATACGCAGTATTTT
TRBV6-5	NA	TRBJ2-3	NA	CASSYSPGGSTDTQYF	TGTGCCAGCAGTTACTCGCCAGGGGGGAGCACAGATACGCAGTATTTT
TRBV7-9	NA	TRBJ2-7	NA	CASSSVQGMYEQYF	TGTGCCAGCAGCTCAGTCCAGGGGATGTACGAGCAGTACTTC
TRBV5-1	TRBD1	TRBJ1-2	NA	CASSSRTGEDGYTF	TGCGCCAGCAGCTCAAGGACAGGGGAGGATGGCTACACCTTC
TRBV6-5	NA	TRBJ1-1	once	CASSYLGAYTEAFF	TGTGCCAGCAGTTACCTGGGGGCATACACTGAAGCTTTCTTT
TRBV5-6	TRBD1	TRBJ2-1	NA	CASSWDRDNEQFF	TGTGCCAGCAGCTGGGACAGGGACAATGAGCAGTTCTTC
TRBV11-2	NA	TRBJ1-2	once	CASSPQAVRAPYGYTF	TGTGCCAGCAGCCCCCAAGCGGTCAGAGCACCCTATGGCTACACCTTC
TRBV3-1/TRBV3-2	NA	TRBJ2-1	NA	CASSQDPGPLWEQFF	TGTGCCAGCAGCCAAGATCCGGGTCCCCTCTGGGAGCAGTTCTTC
TRBV5-1	TRBD2	TRBJ2-1	NA	CASSSRLAGEGYNEQFF	TGCGCCAGCAGCTCCAGACTAGCGGGGGAGGGTTACAATGAGCAGTTCTTC
TRBV14	TRBD1	TRBJ1-5	NA	CASSQAGRGPRVVAQHF	TGTGCCAGCAGCCAAGCCGGCAGGGGGCCCCGAGTCGTGGCCCAGCATTTT
TRBV28	NA	TRBJ2-7	NA	CASSYPTESYEQYF	TGTGCCAGCAGTTACCCAACGGAGAGCTACGAGCAGTACTTC